The 26 T cell receptor delta chains below all came from one sample that was sequenced in a study of γδ T cells in repeated Plasmodium falciparum infection. TCRdb reanalysed the multiplex PCR reads via CATT. The data show about 89,000 delta-chain clones, about 1.5% seen once. Vgamma9/Vdelta2+ and Vdelta2-negative gammadelta T cells were flow-sorted from PBMC for bulk sequencing. Sequenced: gamma-delta T cells from blood. Source of these receptors: a pool of human donors (malaria-infected and uninfected, not separated).

In this sample, this clone turned up many times. TCRdb's listed protein matches a much larger clone and diverges from this DNA's translation at residue 9, likely through a read error; the protein shown comes from the DNA. V gene TRDV2 combines with J gene TRDJ1; no reliable D call. CDR1 is GEAIGNYY, CDR2 EKD, per germline. This CDR3 contains 15 residues. The V end was cut by 3 bases, the J end by 2 bases, with 15 bases between. The CDR3 DNA sequence: TGTGCCTGTGACCAAATTTCCCGGAGAACCGATAAACTCATCTTT. As protein: CACDQISRRTDKLIF.

This clone was picked up a small number of times. The amino acid sequence in TCRdb belongs to a much larger clone and departs from this DNA's translation at residue 2, likely a sequencing read error; the sequence shown is translated from the DNA. The CDR3 here is CSFPGDNYYTDKLIF. The CDR3 DNA reads as TGTTCCTTTCCGGGTGACAATTACTACACCGATAAACTCATCTTT. This chain links TRDV3 with TRDJ1; no definite D call. The CDR3 runs to 15 residues. Germline V gene data show CDR1 as TVYSNPD and CDR2 as GDNSRS (reference sequence).

As for this clone: A much larger clone lies one base from this, so it may be a read error. In the same sample, other DNA sequences code for this CDR3. The rearrangement uses TRDV1 and TRDJ2; D is perhaps TRDD2 or TRDD3 (7 bases each). As TCRdb names no J gene, one was assigned here on the basis of a DNA match to germline. The CDR3 consists of 16 residues. In germline, CDR1 is TSWWSYY, CDR2 QGS. CDR3 region: CALGDPSWGATAQLFF. The CDR3 DNA is TGTGCACTTGGGGACCCTTCCTGGGGGGCGACAGCACAACTCTTCTTT.

This clone was recorded at least ten times. The translation of this DNA and the TCRdb protein of a much larger clone differ at residue 12, probably owing to a read error; the protein shown here is translated from the DNA. This chain connects TRDV1 to TRDJ1; no reliable D call. Trimming shortened V by 0 bases and J by 3 bases, and 17 bases separated the two germline ends. CDR3 length: 17 residues. Germline V gene sequence: CDR1 TSWWSYY, CDR2 QGS. The chain's CDR3 is CALGELLYIPYADKLIF. The CDR3 coding sequence is TGTGCTCTTGGGGAACTGTTGTATATCCCGTACGCCGATAAACTCATCTTT.

A note on this clone: For this DNA, TCRdb reports the protein of a much larger clone, which diverges at residue 14, most likely from a read error; the protein presented here is translated directly from the DNA. The gene calls are TRDV1 and TRDJ1; 9 positions agree with TRDD3. In the absence of a J gene in TCRdb, the DNA was matched to germline to assign it here. From germline, CDR1 is TSWWSYY and CDR2 QGS. The CDR3 totals 19 residues. Trimming took 5 bases from V and 3 from J; bases not matched to a gene: 19. CDR3 sequence reads: CALGPRTPSFWGYADKLIF. DNA of the CDR3: TGTGCTCTTGGGCCCCGTACACCTTCCTTCTGGGGATACGCCGATAAACTCATCTTT.

Regarding this clone: TCRdb pairs this DNA with a much larger clone's protein that differs at residue 5, likely a read error; the protein shown was translated from the DNA. J is TRDJ1 and V is TRDV1, with D possibly TRDD2 on 5 matching bases. The CDR3 has 16 amino acids. V was shortened by 4 bases and J by 0 bases, with 15 bases between the two germline ends. Germline CDR1 and CDR2: TSWWSYY and QGS. The DNA of the CDR3 is TGTGCTCTTGGGGGATCCCCATTCCTCGACACCGATAAACTCATCTTT. Translation gives CALGGSPFLDTDKLIF.

There are a few counts of this clone. TCRdb's listed protein matches a much larger clone and diverges from this DNA's translation at residue 5, likely through a read error; the protein shown comes from the DNA. The gene calls are TRDV2 and TRDJ2, with a possible D match to TRDD3 (6 bases). The germline CDR1 and CDR2 sequences are GEAIGNYY and EKD. The V and J ends lost 2 bases and 3 bases respectively, with 9 bases between them. The length of the CDR3 is 14 residues. In nucleotides, the CDR3 is TGTGCCTGTGACATCGGGATAATGACAGCACAACTCTTCTTT. This gives the protein CACDIGIMTAQLFF.

This clone showed up just once. DNA of the CDR3: TGTGCTCTTGGGGTACCCCCTCCTACTGGGGTTCCCTCCTGGGACACCCGACAGATGTTTTTC. It codes for CALGVPPPTGVPSWDTRQMFF. The genes are TRDV1 and TRDJ3, with TRDD3 as a possible D gene (7 bases). Because TCRdb records no J gene, it was assigned here through a match of the DNA to germline. The CDR3 has 21 amino acids. Trimming took off 4 bases at V and 0 bases at J, with 22 bases between the two ends. Germline CDR1 reads TSWWSYY; CDR2 reads QGS.

This clone was seen more than once but under ten times. For this DNA, TCRdb reports the protein of a much larger clone, which diverges at residue 10, most likely from a read error; the protein presented here is translated directly from the DNA. This chain connects TRDV2 to TRDJ1, with TRDD3 identical over 7 bases. No J gene is reported in TCRdb; it was inferred here by comparing the DNA with germline. Germline V gene data show CDR1 as GEAIGNYY and CDR2 as EKD. Trimming took 1 base from V and 7 from J; bases not matched to a gene: 35. The length of the CDR3 is 23 residues. This CDR3 is CACDTVILTASRTGDPSRGKLIF. For the CDR3, the DNA is TGTGCCTGTGACACTGTCATTCTCACTGCCTCGCGTACTGGGGACCCTAGTAGGGGTAAACTCATCTTT.

This clone turned up a few times. The protein held in TCRdb is that of a much larger clone and does not match this DNA's translation at residue 14, likely because of a read error; the protein shown is translated from the DNA. The chain couples TRDV1 to TRDJ2; TRDD3 might be the D (9 bases). TCRdb gives no J gene; it was assigned here by matching the DNA to germline. The length of the CDR3 is 20 residues. The V gene lost 8 bases and the J gene lost 4 bases, with 32 bases spanning the gap. Germline V CDR1 and CDR2: TSWWSYY, QGS. The CDR3 protein is CALCGLPSTGGTPSTAQLFF. In nucleotides, the CDR3 is TGTGCTCTTTGTGGCCTTCCTAGTACTGGGGGAACTCCTTCGACAGCACAACTCTTCTTT.

A word on this clone: The protein TCRdb lists belongs to a much larger clone and differs from this DNA's translation at residue 6, which points to a read error; the protein shown is made from the DNA. The CDR3 sequence is CAFRGVPYTDKLIF. As DNA, the CDR3 is TGTGCCTTTAGGGGGGTACCGTACACCGATAAACTCATCTTT. The chain carries TRDV3 and TRDJ1, with TRDD3 as a possible D gene (5 bases). As TCRdb names no J gene, one was assigned here on the basis of a DNA match to germline. Germline lookup yields CDR1 TVYSNPD and CDR2 GDNSRS (reference sequence). The germline V and J ends were trimmed by 0 bases and 0 bases, with 11 bases remaining between them. CDR3 length: 14 amino acids.

For this clone: The TCRdb protein, from a much larger clone, departs from this DNA's translation at residue 21, likely by read error; the protein shown derives from the DNA. The chain links TRDV1 to TRDJ1; 12 positions match TRDD3. This CDR3 contains 23 residues. The germline V gene encodes CDR1 TSWWSYY and CDR2 QGS. The CDR3 DNA follows: TGTGCTCTTGGGGAGGGAGGCCTTCCTACCGTTTCTGGGGGATACGCGGTCACCGATAAACCCATCTTT. It codes for CALGEGGLPTVSGGYAVTDKPIF.

On this clone: The protein recorded in TCRdb matches a much larger clone and deviates from this DNA's translation at residue 5, suggesting a read error; the protein here is obtained by translating the DNA. The chain employs TRDV2 and TRDJ3; 12 nucleotides line up with TRDD3. CDR3 length: 23 residues. V lost 3 bases and J lost 0; bases outside the gene matches: 17. Germline V gives CDR1 GEAIGNYY, CDR2 EKD. In DNA, the CDR3 is TGTGCCTGTGACGCCGCGTGGGTACTGGGGGATACACGGGGCTCCTGGGACACCCGACAGATGTTTTTC. Translation gives CACDAAWVLGDTRGSWDTRQMFF.

This clone was found a few times. The protein recorded in TCRdb matches a much larger clone and deviates from this DNA's translation at residue 22, suggesting a read error; the protein here is obtained by translating the DNA. The chain employs TRDV1 and TRDJ1, with 11 bases that match TRDD3. Germline matching of the DNA provided the J gene here, since TCRdb leaves it blank. The CDR3 is 25 amino acids. Germline loops: CDR1 TSWWSYY, CDR2 QGS. DNA for the CDR3: TGTGCTCTTGGAATAGGGTGGCGACCTCCCATCTGGGGGATACCCGAAGAATCGTACACCGATCAACTCATCTTT. This codes for CALGIGWRPPIWGIPEESYTDQLIF.

Regarding this clone: This DNA's translation differs at residue 16 from TCRdb's protein, which comes from a much larger clone; a read error is likely, and the protein shown is translated from the DNA. With the J gene uncalled, the V gene is TRDV1; TRDD3, the table's D call, lacks a check against the DNA. This CDR3 contains 18 residues. CDR1 TSWWSYY and CDR2 QGS come from the germline V gene. This CDR3 reads CALGELFRVAPPARPMIF. The DNA of the CDR3 is TGTGCTCTTGGGGAACTATTCCGAGTAGCACCTCCGGCCAGACCCATGATCTTT.

This clone was counted at least ten times. TCRdb's protein for this DNA is that of a much larger clone and differs from the translation at residue 6, likely a read error; the protein shown is the DNA translation. V and J are TRDV1 and TRDJ1; 11 nucleotides match TRDD3. The germline CDR1 and CDR2 sequences are TSWWSYY and QGS. V lost 1 base and J lost 4; bases outside the gene matches: 14. The CDR3 totals 19 residues. DNA of the CDR3: TGTGCTCTTGGGGAACAGGGTTCTTGGGGGATACGAGACGGCGATAAACTCATCTTT. This sequence encodes CALGEQGSWGIRDGDKLIF.

In this sample, this clone is medium-sized (0.01 to 0.1%). Within the sample, other DNA sequences also encode this same CDR3. The chain recombines TRDV1 with TRDJ1; 9 nucleotides match TRDD3. V dropped 1 base and J dropped 0; count of bases not matched to a gene: 27. Germline V CDR1 and CDR2: TSWWSYY, QGS. The CDR3 is 24 amino acids. The CDR3 spells CALGEPTAPNFLLYWGNYTDKLIF. The CDR3 nucleotides read TGTGCTCTTGGGGAACCGACGGCCCCAAACTTCCTCTTATACTGGGGGAATTACACCGATAAACTCATCTTT.

A remark on this clone: This is likely an artifact of a read error, given a far larger clone one base away. Other DNA sequences within the sample encode an identical CDR3. The chain uses TRDV1 and TRDJ1, with D possibly TRDD3 on 6 matching bases. The J gene is absent in TCRdb and was assigned here via DNA matching to germline. Looked up from germline, CDR1 is TSWWSYY and CDR2 is QGS. There are 20 residues in the CDR3. V dropped 4 bases and J dropped 2 bases, with 29 bases sitting between them. CDR3 nucleotide sequence: TGTGCTCTTGGGGCAATACCAGGGGATTTAAAAGGGCGTAAGACCGATAAACTCATCTTT. It yields the protein CALGAIPGDLKGRKTDKLIF.

In its sample, this clone was seen a few times. This likely reflects a read error, since a far larger clone is one base away. The same CDR3 also results from other DNA sequences found in this sample. The J gene went uncalled, whereas the V gene is TRDV3; the table's D gene call, TRDD3, was not cross checked with the DNA. The CDR3 is made up of 16 amino acids. Germline CDR1 and CDR2: TVYSNPD and GDNSRS (reference sequence). The CDR3 bases are TGTGCCTTTCTCCGAGGGGTTCCTCCTTACACCGATAAGCTCATCTTT. As protein: CAFLRGVPPYTDKLIF.

This clone was counted many times. The TCRdb protein, from a much larger clone, departs from this DNA's translation at residue 11, likely by read error; the protein shown derives from the DNA. The CDR3: CACDLLAGGPCTDKLIF. The DNA for the CDR3 is TGTGCCTGTGACCTTCTCGCTGGGGGCCCGTGCACCGATAAACTCATCTTT. The chain couples TRDV2 to TRDJ1, with TRDD3 identical over 7 bases. The V gene end was trimmed by 3 bases and the J gene end by 1 base; junction bases not matched to a gene: 13. The CDR3 totals 17 residues. Germline V gene sequence: CDR1 GEAIGNYY, CDR2 EKD.

This clone appeared many times. For this DNA, TCRdb reports the protein of a much larger clone, which diverges at residue 3, most likely from a read error; the protein presented here is translated directly from the DNA. This sequence joins TRDV1 and TRDJ1; TRDD2 is a possible D gene (7 bases). CDR3 length: 19 amino acids. Germline loops: CDR1 TSWWSYY, CDR2 QGS. In DNA, the CDR3 is TGTGCTCCTGGGGAACTTCCGGCCTTCCTTTCCCCATACACCGATAAACTCATCTTT. Residues: CAPGELPAFLSPYTDKLIF.

Regarding this clone: The protein that TCRdb holds for this DNA derives from a much larger clone and differs from the translated DNA at residue 8, which likely indicates a read error; the protein shown here is translated from the DNA. The chain joins TRDV2 to TRDJ1; 7 positions match TRDD3. CDR1 and CDR2 (germline): GEAIGNYY, EKD. The junction had 12 bases not matched to a gene; V was cut back by 3 bases and J by 6 bases. The CDR3 totals 15 residues. The CDR3 DNA reads TGTGCCTGTGACGACCTGGGGGCTGCGGGCTATAAACTCATCTTT. Its translation is CACDDLGAAGYKLIF.

A few counts support this clone. A far more abundant clone sits one base away, making this likely a read error. This sample also contains other DNA sequences that code for the same CDR3. V usage is TRDV1 and J usage is TRDJ1, with 9 bases identical to TRDD3. Here the J gene was assigned by germline matching of the DNA, as TCRdb has none. The J segment lost 0 bases and the V segment lost 1 base, leaving 27 bases of the junction unmatched. Germline V gene lookup returns CDR1 TSWWSYY and CDR2 QGS. The CDR3 totals 24 residues. CDR3 sequence reads: CALGEPTAPNFLLYWGNYTDKLIF. The CDR3 DNA is TGTGCTCTTGGGGAACCGACGGCCCCAAACTTCCTCCTATACTGGGGGAATTACACCGATAAACTCATCTTT.

This clone showed up many times. The protein held in TCRdb is that of a much larger clone and does not match this DNA's translation at residue 13, likely because of a read error; the protein shown is translated from the DNA. V and J are TRDV2 and TRDJ1; 12 bases are shared with TRDD3. Looked up from germline, CDR1 is GEAIGNYY and CDR2 is EKD. With 0 bases clipped from V and 1 base from J, the junction kept 11 bases outside the gene matches. The CDR3 has 19 amino acids. CDR3: CACDTLLLGDTRCTDKLIF. In DNA form, the CDR3 reads TGTGCCTGTGACACCCTCCTACTGGGGGATACCCGCTGCACCGATAAACTCATCTTT.

This clone was detected a few times. Given a far larger clone just one base away, this is likely a sequencing read error. Other DNA sequences in the sample encode the same CDR3. The rearrangement uses TRDV1 and TRDJ1, with 7 bases matching TRDD3. Germline lookup yields CDR1 TSWWSYY and CDR2 QGS. CDR3 size: 21 residues. Germline trimming cut 3 bases from V and 0 bases from J; bases unmatched to any gene: 22. CDR3 loop: CALGDLDGTGGYVIYTDKLIF. Written as DNA, the CDR3 is TGTGCTCTTGGGGATCTGGACGGTACTGGTGGATACGTCATATACACCGATAAACTCATCTTT.

This clone has ten or more counts. The translation of this DNA and the TCRdb protein of a much larger clone differ at residue 9, probably owing to a read error; the protein shown here is translated from the DNA. The chain joins TRDV1 to TRDJ1; a possible D gene is TRDD3 (5 bases). Germline V gene sequence: CDR1 TSWWSYY, CDR2 QGS. There are 14 residues in the CDR3. V dropped 0 bases and J dropped 9 bases, with 14 bases sitting between them. This CDR3 is CALGELAPGRELIF. Here the CDR3 DNA reads TGTGCTCTTGGGGAACTGGCTCCTGGGCGGGAACTCATCTTT.